The rows below give T cell receptor beta chains drawn from one sample of a study of blood T cell repertoires in COVID-19. Measured with immunoSEQ multiplex PCR; TCRdb has only the in-frame clones, and not every one. The sample yields approximately 300,000 clones, more than 85% seen once. What was sequenced was PBMCs or T cells enriched from blood (not recorded which). Receptors were obtained from a woman aged 25 to 39 who had recovered from COVID-19. Each CDR3 is given with its conserved first and last residue.

j_call v_call cdr3_aa
TRBJ2-2 TRBV6-2/TRBV6-3 CASSPGTGPSGELFF
TRBJ2-7 TRBV30 CAWAGSRYAYEQYF
TRBJ2-3 TRBV28 CASSLTASGGGGTDTQYF
TRBJ1-1 TRBV7-9 CASSPSRGGYTEAFF
TRBJ2-7 TRBV6-5 CASSRDRLSYEQYF
TRBJ2-1 TRBV5-4 CASSLAGGNEQFF
TRBJ2-3 TRBV5-1 CASSPDWASGGLSTDTQYF
TRBJ2-1 TRBV19 CASSEQAGANEQFF
TRBJ1-2 TRBV6-5 CASSLSGGQYGYTF
TRBJ2-7 TRBV18 CASSLDRAREQYF
TRBJ2-5 TRBV6-2/TRBV6-3 CASSRGETQYF
TRBJ1-5 TRBV28 CASSPQGARNQPQHF
TRBJ1-1 TRBV28 CASSPGQGDTEAFF
TRBJ2-1 TRBV5-4 CASSLLPPPLNEQFF
TRBJ2-6 TRBV7-3 CASSPSSGANVLTF
TRBJ2-5 TRBV18 CASSPPGQGRETQYF
TRBJ1-5 TRBV19 CASTDTGGESQPQHF
TRBJ2-3 TRBV5-8 CASSKTSGSLTDTQYF
TRBJ2-5 TRBV28 CASSSPQGRETQYF
TRBJ2-5 TRBV6-5 CATGLGGAVKTQYF
TRBJ1-5 TRBV10-3 CAISEGGVGQPQHF
TRBJ1-5 TRBV2 CASRVGEGQPQHF
TRBJ2-1 TRBV28 CASFVRGTNEQFF
TRBJ1-3 TRBV3-1/TRBV3-2 CASSPVGPGNTIYF
TRBJ2-5 TRBV6-5 CASSYRTGGETQYF
TRBJ2-2 TRBV19 CATMGLAGGRSGELFF
TRBJ1-6 TRBV29-1 CSVGLRGTGGNSPLHF
TRBJ2-7 TRBV27 CASSLSAAAAYEQYF
TRBJ2-7 TRBV28 CATRQGYEQYF
TRBJ2-1 TRBV7-3 CASSHLYNNEQFF
TRBJ2-5 TRBV19 CASSLRLAGVETQYF
TRBJ2-7 TRBV15 CATSTSLRGRVYEQYF
TRBJ1-3 TRBV28 CASISVYGGSGNTIYF
TRBJ2-7 TRBV28 CASSLDSSYEQYF
TRBJ2-7 TRBV5-1 CASSLIPGIYEQYF
TRBJ2-5 TRBV5-1 CASMTGAREETQYF
TRBJ1-2 TRBV19 CASSVPQGDYGYTF
TRBJ1-6 TRBV7-2 CASSLRGLNSPLHF
TRBJ1-1 TRBV7-2 CASSRQGVNTEAFF
TRBJ2-7 TRBV28 CASSQTGALYEQYF
TRBJ1-5 TRBV19 CASSQRPNRADGNQPQHF
TRBJ1-1 TRBV6-5 CASTTGVWGTEAFF
TRBJ1-2 TRBV30 CAWNRGQGYTF
TRBJ2-7 TRBV7-6 CASSSRRGARFYEQYF
TRBJ1-5 TRBV30 CAWSPRGGNQPQHF
TRBJ1-2 TRBV28 CASTRRPGVYGYTF
TRBJ1-6 TRBV27 CASSLSKGRRNSPLHF
TRBJ1-1 TRBV10-3 CAIKAGMNTEAFF
TRBJ1-1 TRBV6-5 CASSNREYTEAFF
TRBJ1-5 TRBV7-8 CASSQTRQGVHQPQHF
TRBJ1-3 TRBV4-1 CASSQGLGASGNTIYF
TRBJ2-1 TRBV4-2 CASNEHYNEQFF
TRBJ2-5 TRBV7-2 CASSLGLAGAPGTQYF
TRBJ1-4 TRBV2 CASKRDQGREKLFF
TRBJ1-2 TRBV21-1 CASSKPDGANYGYTF
TRBJ2-5 TRBV18 CASSPRGGGYQETQYF
TRBJ1-2 TRBV6-2/TRBV6-3 CASSRPWGTGVLHGYTF
TRBJ2-3 TRBV28 CASNGLAGGRTQYF
TRBJ2-5 TRBV18 CASSQYGGGQSQYF
TRBJ2-7 TRBV4-3 CASSQDRLSSYEQYF